This T cell receptor (beta chain) was sequenced in a study of CD8 T cells in ankylosing spondylitis. Study-level points and caveats: Several highly homologous variants made up a TCR beta motif, and this motif appeared characteristic of ankylosing spondylitis blood. Disease-linked clones had a CD8+ phenotype and relatively low frequency in peripheral blood. Researchers reportedly found disease-linked clones significantly enriched in matched ankylosing spondylitis synovial fluid.

The CDR3 is 15 amino acids. The germline V gene has CDR1 ENHRY and CDR2 SYGVKD. The junction had 11 bases not matched to a gene; V was cut back by 10 bases and J by 4 bases. TCRdb processed the 5' RACE reads anew with MiXCR; each CDR3 protein has one entry. The table has under 170,000 distinct CDR3 sequences, 44% seen once. Concerning this clonotype itself: Antigen specificity is unknown.

The chain carries TRBV10-3 and TRBJ2-1, with 9 positions matching TRBD1. The sequenced sample was synovial fluid, either unsorted or a sorted T cell fraction (not recorded which). The origin of this receptor is a male donor with ankylosing spondylitis. In nucleotides, the CDR3 is TGTGCCACAGCCGACCGGGACAGGGTATACAATGAGCAGTTCTTC. This sequence encodes CATADRDRVYNEQFF.